This T cell receptor (beta chain) was profiled in a study of CD8 T cells in Susac syndrome. An amount of RNA that ranged from roughly 0.5 to 1 ug was reverse transcribed with random hexamers. An immunoSEQ multiplex PCR generated amplified TCR beta CDR3 products spanning 54 Vbeta and 13 Jbeta. TCRdb analysed the immunoSEQ multiplex PCR reads with MiXCR anew, one entry per CDR3 protein. This repertoire shows approximately 120,000 distinct CDR3 sequences, 93% found once; its top ten account for around 0.3%. TCR beta sequences were obtained from blood CD8+ and CD4+ T cells. The patients who served as multiple sclerosis controls were treatment-naive and had stable or active relapsing-remitting disease that fulfilled the revised McDonald criteria. Bulk CD8+ and CD4+ cells came from magnetic negative isolation; CD8+ TEMRA by FACS. J was trimmed by 7 bases and V by 5 bases; bases with no gene match: 10. This CDR3 contains 15 residues. Germline CDR1 is SEHNR and CDR2 is FQNEAQ (reference sequence).

Specimen: CD8+ T cells from PBMCs. The chain uses TRBV7-9 and TRBJ1-5, with TRBD1 matching over 8 bases. This TCR was sampled from a human donor with multiple sclerosis. The CDR3 DNA reads as TGTGCCAGCAGCAGCGGACAGGGTATTGGGCAGCCCCAGCATTTT. Its translation: CASSSGQGIGQPQHF.